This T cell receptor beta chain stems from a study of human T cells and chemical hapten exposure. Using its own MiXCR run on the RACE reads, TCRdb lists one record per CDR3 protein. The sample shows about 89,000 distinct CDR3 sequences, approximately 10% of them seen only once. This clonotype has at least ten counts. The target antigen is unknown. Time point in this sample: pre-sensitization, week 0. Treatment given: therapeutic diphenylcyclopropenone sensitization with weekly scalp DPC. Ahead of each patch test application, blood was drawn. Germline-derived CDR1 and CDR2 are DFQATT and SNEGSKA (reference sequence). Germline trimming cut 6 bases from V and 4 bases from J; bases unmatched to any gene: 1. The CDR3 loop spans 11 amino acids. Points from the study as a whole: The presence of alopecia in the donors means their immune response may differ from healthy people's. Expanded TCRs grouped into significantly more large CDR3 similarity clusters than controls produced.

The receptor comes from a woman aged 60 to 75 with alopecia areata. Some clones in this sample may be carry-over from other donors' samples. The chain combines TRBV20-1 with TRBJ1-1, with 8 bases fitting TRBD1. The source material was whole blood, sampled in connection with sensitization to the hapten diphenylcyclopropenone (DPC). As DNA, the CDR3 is TGCAGTGCGACAGGGGCCACTGAAGCTTTCTTT. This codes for CSATGATEAFF.